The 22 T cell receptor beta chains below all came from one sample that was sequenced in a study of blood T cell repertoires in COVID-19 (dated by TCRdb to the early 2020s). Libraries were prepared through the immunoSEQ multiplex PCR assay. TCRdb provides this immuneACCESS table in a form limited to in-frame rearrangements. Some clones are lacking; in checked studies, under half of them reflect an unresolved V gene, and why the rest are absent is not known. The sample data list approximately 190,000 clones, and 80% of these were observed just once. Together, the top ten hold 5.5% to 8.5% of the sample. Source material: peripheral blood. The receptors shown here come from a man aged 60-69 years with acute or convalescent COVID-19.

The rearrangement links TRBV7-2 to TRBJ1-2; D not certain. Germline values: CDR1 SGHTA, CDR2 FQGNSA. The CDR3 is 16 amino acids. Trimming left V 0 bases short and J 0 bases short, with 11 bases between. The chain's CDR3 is CASSLAPTTANYGYTF. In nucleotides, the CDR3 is TGTGCCAGCAGCTTAGCCCCGACCACAGCTAACTATGGCTACACCTTC.

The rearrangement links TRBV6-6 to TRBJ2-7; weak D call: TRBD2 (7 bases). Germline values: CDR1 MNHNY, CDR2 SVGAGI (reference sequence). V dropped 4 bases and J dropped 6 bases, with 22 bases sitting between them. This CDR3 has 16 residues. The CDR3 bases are TGTGCCAGCAGTTCCAGGGGTGGCGGGGGTATGAGCGAGCAGTACTTC. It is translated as CASSSRGGGGMSEQYF.

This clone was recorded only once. The CDR3 DNA reads TGTGCCAGCTCCCCCGGACAGATGAGCTCTGGAAACACCATATATTTT. This sequence encodes CASSPGQMSSGNTIYF. The chain carries TRBV18 and TRBJ1-3, with D perhaps matching TRBD1 (6 bases). The CDR3 spans 16 residues. Germline V gives CDR1 KGHSH, CDR2 LQKENI. Trimming stripped 6 bases from V and 0 bases from J, with 15 bases between.

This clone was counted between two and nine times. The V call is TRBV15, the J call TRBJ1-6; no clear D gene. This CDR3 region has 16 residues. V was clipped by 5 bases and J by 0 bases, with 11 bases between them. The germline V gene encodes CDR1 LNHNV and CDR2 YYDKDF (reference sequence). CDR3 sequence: CATSHTGSSYNSPLHF. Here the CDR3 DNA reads TGTGCCACCAGCCATACTGGGAGCTCCTATAATTCACCCCTCCACTTT.

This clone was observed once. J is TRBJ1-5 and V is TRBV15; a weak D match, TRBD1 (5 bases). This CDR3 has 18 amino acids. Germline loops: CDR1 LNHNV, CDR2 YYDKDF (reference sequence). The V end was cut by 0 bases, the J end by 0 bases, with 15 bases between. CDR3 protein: CATSRDLQGMGSNQPQHF. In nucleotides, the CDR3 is TGTGCCACCAGCAGAGATCTTCAGGGAATGGGTAGCAATCAGCCCCAGCATTTT.

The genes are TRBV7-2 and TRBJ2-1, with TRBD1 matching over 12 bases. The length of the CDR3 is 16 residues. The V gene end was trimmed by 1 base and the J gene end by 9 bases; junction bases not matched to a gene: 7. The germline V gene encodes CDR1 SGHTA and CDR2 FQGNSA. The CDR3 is CASSLGPGQGASEQFF. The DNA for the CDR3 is TGTGCCAGCAGCTTAGGACCGGGACAGGGGGCATCTGAGCAGTTCTTC.

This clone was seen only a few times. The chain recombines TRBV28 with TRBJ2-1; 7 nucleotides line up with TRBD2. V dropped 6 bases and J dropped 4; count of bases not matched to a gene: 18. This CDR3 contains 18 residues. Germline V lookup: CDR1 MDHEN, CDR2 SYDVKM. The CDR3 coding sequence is TGTGCCAGCAGCACCGGGACTATTCCGCCTTACGAGTACAATGAGCAGTTCTTC. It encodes CASSTGTIPPYEYNEQFF.

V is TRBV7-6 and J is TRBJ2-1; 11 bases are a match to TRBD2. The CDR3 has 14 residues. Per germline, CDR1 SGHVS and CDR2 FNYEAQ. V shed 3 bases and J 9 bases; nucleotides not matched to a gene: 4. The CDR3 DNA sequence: TGTGCCAGCAGCTTGACTAGCGGGGCAGGTGAGCAGTTCTTC. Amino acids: CASSLTSGAGEQFF. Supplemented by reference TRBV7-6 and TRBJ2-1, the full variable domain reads GAGVSQSPRYKVTKRGQDVALRCDPISGHVSLYWYRQALGQGPEFLTYFNYEAQQDKSGLPNDRFSAERPEGSISTLTIQRTEQRDSAMYRCASSLTSGAGEQFFGPGTRLTVL.

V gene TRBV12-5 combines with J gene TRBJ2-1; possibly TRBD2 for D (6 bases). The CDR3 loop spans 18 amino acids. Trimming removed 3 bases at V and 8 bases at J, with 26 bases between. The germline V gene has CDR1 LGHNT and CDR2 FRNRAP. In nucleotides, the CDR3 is TGTGCTAGTGGTTTCATAAGCGACGGGACTCGACGAAGTTATGAGCAGTTCTTC. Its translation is CASGFISDGTRRSYEQFF.

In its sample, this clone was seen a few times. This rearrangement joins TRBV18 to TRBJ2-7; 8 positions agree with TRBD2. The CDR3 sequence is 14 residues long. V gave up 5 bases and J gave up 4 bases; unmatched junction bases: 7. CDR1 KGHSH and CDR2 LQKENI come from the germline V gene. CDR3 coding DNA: TGTGCCAGCTCAACGGCGGGAGGACAATACGAGCAGTACTTC. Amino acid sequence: CASSTAGGQYEQYF.

Written as DNA, the CDR3 is TGTGCCAGTAGTAACGGGAGGGAGCAGTACTTC. Its translation is CASSNGREQYF. This rearrangement joins TRBV19 to TRBJ2-7; 7 bases align to TRBD2. The CDR3 consists of 11 residues. With V trimmed by 4 bases and J by 7 bases, 1 base remained unmatched. Per the germline V gene, CDR1 is LNHDA and CDR2 is SQIVND (reference sequence).

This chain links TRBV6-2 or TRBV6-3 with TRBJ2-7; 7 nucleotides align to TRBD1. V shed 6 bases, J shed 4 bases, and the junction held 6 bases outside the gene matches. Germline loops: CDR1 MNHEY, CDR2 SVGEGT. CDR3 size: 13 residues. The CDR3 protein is CASSLNRGYEQYF. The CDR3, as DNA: TGTGCCAGCAGCTTAAACAGGGGATACGAGCAGTACTTC.

In DNA form, the CDR3 reads TGTGCCAGCAGAAAGAGGACAGGGTCGTGGGGTAGCGGTAATGAAAAACTGTTTTTT. Encoded protein: CASRKRTGSWGSGNEKLFF. The chain carries TRBV28 and TRBJ1-4; 8 nucleotides match TRBD1. Unmatched junction bases numbered 19, after V lost 6 bases and J lost 4 bases. In germline, CDR1 is MDHEN, CDR2 SYDVKM. The CDR3 sequence is 19 residues long.

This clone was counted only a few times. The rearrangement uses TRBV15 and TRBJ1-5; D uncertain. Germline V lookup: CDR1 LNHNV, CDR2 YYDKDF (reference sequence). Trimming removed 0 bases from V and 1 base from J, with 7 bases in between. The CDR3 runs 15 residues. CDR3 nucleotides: TGTGCCACCAGCAGAGATTTACACAGCAATCAGCCCCAGCATTTT. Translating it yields CATSRDLHSNQPQHF. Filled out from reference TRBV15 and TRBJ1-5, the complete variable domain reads DAMVIQNPRYQVTQFGKPVTLSCSQTLNHNVMYWYQQKSSQAPKLLFHYYDKDFNNEADTPDNFQSRRPNTSFCFLDIRSPGLGDTAMYLCATSRDLHSNQPQHFGDGTRLSIL.

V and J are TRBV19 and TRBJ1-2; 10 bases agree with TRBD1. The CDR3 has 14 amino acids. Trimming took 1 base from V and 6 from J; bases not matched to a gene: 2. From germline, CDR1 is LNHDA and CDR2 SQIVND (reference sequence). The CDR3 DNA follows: TGTGCCAGTAGTATAGGACAGGGGGCGAATGGCTACACCTTC. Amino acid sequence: CASSIGQGANGYTF.

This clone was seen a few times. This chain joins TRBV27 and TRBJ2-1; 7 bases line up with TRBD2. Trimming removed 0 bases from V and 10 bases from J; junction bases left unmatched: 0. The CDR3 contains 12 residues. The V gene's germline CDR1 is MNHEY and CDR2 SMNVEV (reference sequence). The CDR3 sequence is CASSLSGGEQFF. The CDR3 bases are TGTGCCAGCAGTTTATCGGGAGGGGAGCAGTTCTTC.

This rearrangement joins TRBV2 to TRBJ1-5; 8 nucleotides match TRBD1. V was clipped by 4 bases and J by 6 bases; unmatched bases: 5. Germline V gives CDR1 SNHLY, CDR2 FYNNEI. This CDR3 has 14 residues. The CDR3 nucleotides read TGTGCCAGCAGTGGAGTGGACAGGGCTCAGCCCCAGCATTTT. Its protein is CASSGVDRAQPQHF.

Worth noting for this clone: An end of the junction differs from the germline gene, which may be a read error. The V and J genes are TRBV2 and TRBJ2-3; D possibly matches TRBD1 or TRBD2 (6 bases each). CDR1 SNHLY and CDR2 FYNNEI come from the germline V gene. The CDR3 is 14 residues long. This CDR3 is CASREGGGTDTQYF. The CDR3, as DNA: TGTGCCAGCCGTGAGGGGGGAGGCACAGATACGCAGTATTTT.

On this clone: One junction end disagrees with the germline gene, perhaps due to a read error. This chain's CDR3 is CASSPNSNNEQFF. In nucleotides, the CDR3 is TGTGCCAGCTCACCAAACTCCAACAATGAGCAGTTCTTC. The rearrangement uses TRBV18 and TRBJ2-1; no clear D gene. Per germline, CDR1 KGHSH and CDR2 LQKENI. CDR3 length: 13 residues.

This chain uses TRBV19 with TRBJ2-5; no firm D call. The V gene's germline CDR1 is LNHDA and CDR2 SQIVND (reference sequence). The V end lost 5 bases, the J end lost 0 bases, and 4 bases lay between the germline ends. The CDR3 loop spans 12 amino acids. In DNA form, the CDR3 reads TGTGCCAGTAGTGCTAACCAAGAGACCCAGTACTTC. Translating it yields CASSANQETQYF.

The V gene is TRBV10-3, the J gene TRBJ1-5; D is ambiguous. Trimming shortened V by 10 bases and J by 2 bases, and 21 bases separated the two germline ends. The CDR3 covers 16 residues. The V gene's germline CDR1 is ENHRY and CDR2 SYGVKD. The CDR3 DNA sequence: TGTGCCACACGGCAAGTCGGGGAATCTGGCAATCAGCCCCAGCATTTT. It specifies CATRQVGESGNQPQHF.

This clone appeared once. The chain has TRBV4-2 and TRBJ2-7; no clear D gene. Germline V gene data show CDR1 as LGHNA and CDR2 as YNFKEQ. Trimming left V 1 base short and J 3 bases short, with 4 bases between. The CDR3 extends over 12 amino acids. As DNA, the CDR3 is TGTGCCAGCAGCCAAGGGCACTACGAGCAGTACTTC. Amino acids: CASSQGHYEQYF.